Below, 7 T cell receptor beta chains from the same sample are listed, as sequenced in a study of blood T cell repertoires in COVID-19. Produced via immunoSEQ multiplex PCR; TCRdb's table is partial and in-frame only. The sample shows some 250,000 clones, roughly nine tenths of them seen only once. Sample: PBMCs or T cells enriched from blood (not recorded which). These receptors were collected from a human donor in a cohort exposed to, infected with or recovered from COVID-19 (not recorded which). The donor label of this sample is uncertain.

This clone occurred a few times. The rearrangement joins TRBV4-3 to TRBJ1-1; unclear D gene. Germline-derived CDR1 and CDR2 are LGHNA and YSLEER. Trimming took 3 bases from V and 1 from J, leaving 15 bases between them. This CDR3 has 16 residues. The CDR3 sequence is CASSHTLTEPNTEAFF. The CDR3 coding sequence is TGCGCCAGCAGCCACACCTTAACAGAGCCGAACACTGAAGCTTTCTTT.

The chain combines TRBV15 with TRBJ2-3, with a weak D call TRBD2 (7 bases). The germline V and J ends were trimmed by 0 bases and 4 bases, with 11 bases remaining between them. The CDR3 length is 15 residues. Germline V gene data show CDR1 as LNHNV and CDR2 as YYDKDF (reference sequence). CDR3 in DNA: TGTGCCACCAGCAGAGAAACGGGGGGCCCAGATACGCAGTATTTT. Protein product: CATSRETGGPDTQYF.

This chain uses TRBV19 with TRBJ2-2, with unresolved D. V was shortened by 6 bases and J by 0 bases, with 11 bases between the two germline ends. Germline loops: CDR1 LNHDA, CDR2 SQIVND (reference sequence). The CDR3 runs 15 residues. CDR3 coding DNA: TGTGCCAGTAGGGAGACTTCTGCGAACACCGGGGAGCTGTTTTTT. This gives the protein CASRETSANTGELFF.

This clone occurred once. V and J are TRBV5-4 and TRBJ2-5, with D perhaps matching TRBD2 (6 bases). V dropped 7 bases and J dropped 1 base, with 11 bases sitting between them. The CDR3 is 13 residues long. Germline lookup yields CDR1 SGHNT and CDR2 YYREEE (reference sequence). In DNA form, the CDR3 reads TGTGCCAGCCAGAGGGACTTCCAAGAGACCCAGTACTTC. Protein sequence: CASQRDFQETQYF.

The rearrangement uses TRBV6-1 and TRBJ2-1, with 14 bases identical to TRBD2. The V segment lost 3 bases and the J segment 5 bases; nucleotides outside the gene matches: 6. CDR3 length: 17 amino acids. From germline, CDR1 is MNHNS and CDR2 SASEGT. CDR3 in amino acids: CASSEPATSGGDNEQFF. The CDR3, as DNA: TGTGCCAGCAGTGAGCCTGCGACTAGCGGGGGGGACAATGAGCAGTTCTTC.

The rearrangement joins TRBV30 to TRBJ2-1, with 10 bases identical to TRBD2. The CDR3 extends over 14 amino acids. After removal of 2 bases from V and 6 bases from J, the junction contained 4 bases not matched to a gene. Germline V gene lookup returns CDR1 GTSNPN and CDR2 SVGIG (reference sequence). CDR3 sequence reads: CAWSRLAGVNEQFF. CDR3 DNA: TGTGCCTGGAGTCGGCTAGCGGGGGTCAATGAGCAGTTCTTC.

The gene calls are TRBV6-5 and TRBJ2-6, with D perhaps matching TRBD2 (5 bases). The CDR3 contains 15 residues. Germline CDR1 and CDR2: MNHEY and SVGAGI. The CDR3, as DNA: TGTGTAGGGCCTACAAAAGGGAGTGGGGCCAACGTCCTGACTTTC. This codes for CVGPTKGSGANVLTF.